The text below deals with one T cell receptor (beta chain). Its antigen is as yet unknown. The method was immunoSEQ multiplex PCR; TCRdb's version includes in-frame clones alone and lacks a portion of them. The table includes under 500,000 clones, roughly 90% detected once. As for treatment: roughly 20 received Ad26.COV2.S at low or high dose, single or two shots; about five received placebo; per-sample allocation not given. Each sample was drawn 63 days after the first injection (of vaccine or placebo). Germline lookup yields CDR1 LNHDA and CDR2 SQIVND (reference sequence). This CDR3 has 15 residues. The V end was cut by 5 bases, the J end by 4 bases, with 17 bases between. These data belong to a study of Ad26.COV2.S vaccination and SARS-CoV-2 variants. Study background: Donor joined the COV1001 Ad26.COV2.S trial arm. Once or twice, 56 days apart, Ad26.COV2.S was delivered intramuscularly.

Overall study findings and caveats: With respect to non-spike TCR breadth, vaccine and placebo recipients were similar.

This rearrangement joins TRBV19 to TRBJ1-2; D is uncertain. The sequences come from peripheral blood, collected in a trial of Ad26.COV2.S vaccine versus placebo. The receptor's source is a person aged 18-60 years who received the Ad26.COV2.S COVID-19 vaccine or a placebo. CDR3 amino acids: CASSPSGPASYGYTF. In nucleotides, the CDR3 is TGTGCCAGTAGTCCCTCGGGTCCGGCGAGCTATGGCTACACCTTC. The variable domain in full, completed from reference TRBV19 and TRBJ1-2, reads DGGITQSPKYLFRKEGQNVTLSCEQNLNHDAMYWYRQDPGQGLRLIYYSQIVNDFQKGDIAEGYSVSREKKESFPLTVTSAQKNPTAFYLCASSPSGPASYGYTFGSGTRLTVV.